This TCR beta chain was retrieved from a study of T cells after yellow fever vaccination. Study details: SMART-Seq v4 Ultra Low Input handled preparation of low-cell-number fractions. The study's findings and limits: Most primary-vaccination clones reappeared after the booster (about 97% CD4, more than 70% CD8).

Concerning this clonotype: Its specificity is not known.

MiXCR, applied by TCRdb to the 5' RACE reads, yields one record per CDR3 protein. The repertoire holds about 320,000 distinct CDR3 sequences, about 4.5% seen once, with roughly a fifth in the top ten. CDR3 length equals 13 residues. V gave up 5 bases and J gave up 5 bases; unmatched junction bases: 5. From germline, CDR1 is SGHTA and CDR2 FQGTGA. This sample comprised PBMCs, obtained 15 days after the yellow fever booster vaccination. This TCR came from a man between 18 and 35 years old who received the YFV17D yellow fever vaccine. V and J are TRBV7-3 and TRBJ2-7; 8 bases are shared with TRBD1. The CDR3 reads CASSGGTGHEQYF. CDR3 sequence (DNA): TGTGCCAGCAGCGGGGGGACAGGCCACGAGCAGTACTTC.